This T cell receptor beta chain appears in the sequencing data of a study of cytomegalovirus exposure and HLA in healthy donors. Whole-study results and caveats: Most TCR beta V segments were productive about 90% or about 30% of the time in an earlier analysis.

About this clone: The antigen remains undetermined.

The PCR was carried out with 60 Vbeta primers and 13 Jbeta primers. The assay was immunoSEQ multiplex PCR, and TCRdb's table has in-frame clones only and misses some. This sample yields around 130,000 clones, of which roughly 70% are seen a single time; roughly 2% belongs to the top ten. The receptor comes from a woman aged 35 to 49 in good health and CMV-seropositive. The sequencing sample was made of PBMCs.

The chain's CDR3 is CASSRLAGVSYNEQFF. The DNA of the CDR3 is TGTGCCAGCAGCCGACTAGCGGGGGTGTCCTACAATGAGCAGTTCTTC. The chain has TRBV7-2 and TRBJ2-1; 12 nucleotides align to TRBD2. This CDR3 contains 16 residues. Germline-derived CDR1 and CDR2 are SGHTA and FQGNSA. V was clipped by 5 bases and J by 1 base; unmatched bases: 3.